This TCR beta chain was captured by sequencing in a study of response to subunit inactivated influenza vaccine. TCRdb passed the RT-PCR reads through MiXCR, listing each CDR3 protein once. Here the sample spans roughly 630,000 distinct CDR3 sequences, around 15% being singletons. This CDR3 region has 15 residues. V was clipped by 6 bases and J by 0 bases; unmatched bases: 4. Worth noting for this clonotype: Antigen unknown.

Study-wide findings and caveats: Seasonal influenza vaccination, on each occasion, was suggested by the authors to recruit few new T cells.

This TCR was sampled from a man aged 50 to 60 who received an inactivated influenza vaccine. Sequencing was performed on PBMCs from blood, taken roughly 2 weeks before vaccination. This chain joins TRBV12-3 or TRBV12-4 and TRBJ1-3; TRBD1 matches at 8 bases. CDR3 coding DNA: TGTGCCAGCAGGCAGGGGGCTGTCTCTGGAAACACCATATATTTT. Its translation: CASRQGAVSGNTIYF.